These T cell receptor beta chains were read from a single sample in a study of T cell changes during pregnancy in multiple sclerosis. TCRdb keeps only in-frame clones here, not all; method: immunoSEQ multiplex PCR. Found here are 50,000 to 65,000 clones, more than 85% of them singletons; the top ten hold around 0.4%. Source: CD4+ T cells from peripheral blood mononuclear cells, taken in the third trimester of pregnancy. Receptors originate from a female donor with multiple sclerosis, enrolled in a pregnancy study. CDR3s leave out the opening cysteine and the closing phenylalanine or tryptophan. The order of the fields is J gene, V gene, CDR3 protein.

TRBJ1-4,TRBV19,ASRAGSWIFGEKLF
TRBJ1-1,TRBV19,ASSPRQGRTEAF
TRBJ2-5,TRBV10-3,AISESGIQRRAGWETQY
TRBJ2-7,TRBV27,ASSSWGGSSYEQY
TRBJ1-4,TRBV7-9,ASSPGTGANEKLF
TRBJ1-1,TRBV7-2,ASSSYMVGTEAF
TRBJ1-2,TRBV6-5,ASSRTDSVGYT
TRBJ2-3,TRBV9,ASGSWGQDTQY
TRBJ2-7,TRBV19,ASSPRQGTYEQY
TRBJ1-1,TRBV4-1,ASSSGTGVNTEAF
TRBJ1-4,TRBV6-1,ASRGGGYGNEKLF
TRBJ1-4,TRBV19,ASSIAGGSNEKLF
TRBJ1-2,TRBV12-5,ASSLNYGYT
TRBJ2-5,TRBV10-3,AISDVGGHKETQY
TRBJ2-7,TRBV2,ASSRDRPREREQY
TRBJ1-1,TRBV19,ASSMLGKGTEAF
TRBJ2-1,TRBV10-3,AISEGGTSGAYNEQF
TRBJ2-1,TRBV7-9,ASSLPPLRSNEQF
TRBJ2-1,TRBV9,ASSVVGGRAYNEQF
TRBJ1-3,TRBV10-3,AIRSGILSGNTIY
TRBJ1-5,TRBV11-2,ASSLVQASNQPQH
TRBJ2-2,TRBV7-2,ASSLAQGVAGELF
TRBJ2-7,TRBV10-3,AISDYRGDYEQY
TRBJ1-4,TRBV5-1,ASSNGRQGLPRTNEKLF
TRBJ1-1,TRBV27,ASSLSAGTEAF
TRBJ1-2,TRBV9,ASSVGGGGYGYT
TRBJ1-1,TRBV10-2,ASSSGQGADEAF
TRBJ1-1,TRBV7-2,ASAGQASTEAF